The subject of this entry is one T cell receptor beta chain. The data derive from a study of T cell clonotyping in hematopoietic cell transplantation. TCRdb keeps only in-frame clones here, not all; method: immunoSEQ multiplex PCR. Here the sample spans approximately 16,000 clones, 85% to 90% being singletons. Source material: peripheral blood mononuclear cells. This sequence was found in a man aged 50 to 59 in good health. Some clones in this sample may be carry-over from other donors' samples.

The CDR3 region is CASTSQGTEAFF. Written as DNA, the CDR3 is TGTGCCAGCACTTCCCAGGGAACTGAAGCTTTCTTT. The genes are TRBV11-3 and TRBJ1-1; perhaps TRBD1 as D (5 bases). V lost 7 bases, J lost 5 bases, and 11 bases lay in between. The CDR3 runs to 12 residues. Germline V lookup: CDR1 SGHNT, CDR2 YENEEA.